This is a list of T cell receptor beta chains from one sample in a study of cytomegalovirus exposure and HLA in healthy donors. The data were produced by immunoSEQ multiplex PCR, yet TCRdb's version contains in-frame clones alone and is incomplete. The sample gives 55,000 to 85,000 clones, around 78% of which show up once; 7.8% is in the top ten. The sequencing sample was made of PBMCs. The receptors were gathered from a man aged 18 to 30 in good health and CMV-seropositive. CDR3s include the opening cysteine and the closing phenylalanine or tryptophan. The order of the fields is V gene, D gene, clone size, J gene, CDR3 DNA, CDR3 protein. The D gene is left open where the match is weak. Rows may omit the clone size; those that give it use once, few, many or a size class.

>TRBV9|TRBD2|-|TRBJ2-3
TGTGCCAGCAGTCCCAACGTAGCGGGTCCGAGCACAGATACGCAGTATTTT
CASSPNVAGPSTDTQYF
>TRBV20-1|-|-|TRBJ2-7
TGCAGTGCTAGAGAACAGAACGAGCAGTACTTC
CSAREQNEQYF
>TRBV6-1|-|few|TRBJ1-3
TGTGCCAGCAGTGAACAGGGTCCTGAAGGGCACACCATATATTTT
CASSEQGPEGHTIYF
>TRBV6-5|-|-|TRBJ1-1
TGTGCCAGCAGTTACTCATTGGGACTTGAAGCTTTCTTT
CASSYSLGLEAFF
>TRBV30|-|-|TRBJ2-2
TGTGCCCTGATATCGGGACTGTACACCGGGGAGCTGTTTTTT
CALISGLYTGELFF
>TRBV30|-|-|TRBJ2-7
TGTGCCTGGAGTGTAAGCCATTATCAGTACTTC
CAWSVSHYQYF
>TRBV11-2|-|once|TRBJ2-7
TGTGCCAGCAGACTGACTAGCTCCTACGAGCAGTACTTC
CASRLTSSYEQYF
>TRBV6-1|-|-|TRBJ1-2
TGTGCCTGCCACCGGGACAATGTGTATGGCTACACCTTC
CACHRDNVYGYTF
>TRBV6-5|TRBD1|-|TRBJ1-1
TGTGCCAGCAATCCCACAGGGGGCCGGACTGAAGCTTTCTTT
CASNPTGGRTEAFF
>TRBV5-6|TRBD1|once|TRBJ1-1
TGTGCCAGCAGCCGGACAGGTGAGAACACTGAAGCTTTCTTT
CASSRTGENTEAFF
>TRBV4-2|-|-|TRBJ1-2
TGTGCCAGCAGCCAAGGTCAGGGGCAGGGCTACACCTTC
CASSQGQGQGYTF
>TRBV6-1|-|-|TRBJ1-5
TGTGCCAGCAGTGAAGGGTTGGAGGGCAATCAGCCCCAGCATTTT
CASSEGLEGNQPQHF
>TRBV30|-|-|TRBJ1-3
TGTGCCTGGAGTCAACATTCTGGAAACACCATATATTTT
CAWSQHSGNTIYF
>TRBV18|-|-|TRBJ1-4
TGTGCCAGCTCACCACCGGGCAGAAGCTCTGAAAAACTGTTTTTT
CASSPPGRSSEKLFF
>TRBV6-5|-|-|TRBJ2-2
TGTGCCAGCGGCTCGACAGGAATGGAGCTGTTTTTT
CASGSTGMELFF
>TRBV7-2|-|few|TRBJ2-7
TGTGCCAGCAGCCTCAGTCCCCCGGGAGACCTCTCCGAGCAGTACTTC
CASSLSPPGDLSEQYF
>TRBV5-8|-|-|TRBJ2-1
TGTGCCAGCAGCCCGAGGAGTGAGCAGTTCTTC
CASSPRSEQFF
>TRBV29-1|-|once|TRBJ2-7
TGCAGCGTTCAAAAGGGGGAGCAGTACTTC
CSVQKGEQYF
>TRBV6-1|TRBD1|-|TRBJ2-7
TGTGCCAGCAGTGAAGCGCTCCCGGGACAGGGGGCCTACGAGCAGTACTTC
CASSEALPGQGAYEQYF
>TRBV30|-|-|TRBJ1-6
TGTGCCTGGAGTGTAGGCGGTTCACCCCTCCACTTT
CAWSVGGSPLHF
>TRBV25-1|-|-|TRBJ2-3
TGTGCCAGCAGTGAGCTTTCTAGATCCGATACGCAGTATTTT
CASSELSRSDTQYF
>TRBV11-2|TRBD2|-|TRBJ2-5
TGTGCCAGCACCCCTCGTAGCGGGAACCAAGAGACCCAGTACTTC
CASTPRSGNQETQYF
>TRBV7-9|TRBD1|-|TRBJ1-4
TGTGCCAGCAGACCAAGGACAGGTTATAATGAAAAACTGTTTTTT
CASRPRTGYNEKLFF
>TRBV27|-|-|TRBJ2-1
TGTGCCAGCAGTTTGGGGGCCGGCAATGAGCAGTTCTTC
CASSLGAGNEQFF
>TRBV7-8|TRBD1|-|TRBJ1-5
TGTGCCAGCAGCTCAGAGAGGACAGGGTTTTATAGCAATCAGCCCCAGCATTTT
CASSSERTGFYSNQPQHF
>TRBV7-2|-|few|TRBJ2-5
TGTGCCAGCAGCTTATCCCTTAGGAGCGTCCCTCGCGAGACCCAGTACTTC
CASSLSLRSVPRETQYF
>TRBV28|-|-|TRBJ1-6
TGTGCCAGCAGTTTGGCTGATAATTCACCCCTCCACTTT
CASSLADNSPLHF
>TRBV2|-|-|TRBJ1-1
TGTGCCAGCAGTGAATGGGAGGGGAGCACTGAAGCTTTCTTT
CASSEWEGSTEAFF
>TRBV6-1|TRBD1|-|TRBJ1-2
TGTGCCAGCAGTGAATTGACAGGGGACTATGGCTACACCTTC
CASSELTGDYGYTF
>TRBV13|TRBD1|few|TRBJ1-2
TGTGCCAGCAGCCTCCAGGGGGTCCTCTATGGCTACACCTTC
CASSLQGVLYGYTF
>TRBV29-1|-|-|TRBJ1-1
TGCAGCGTTGAAGTTCAGAACACTGAAGCTTTCTTT
CSVEVQNTEAFF
>TRBV7-2|-|once|TRBJ1-2
TGTGCCAGCAGCTTTACAGCCTATGGCTACACCTTC
CASSFTAYGYTF
>TRBV10-3|TRBD1|-|TRBJ2-7
TGTGCCATCAGCGACAGGGGCTCCTACGAGCAGTACTTC
CAISDRGSYEQYF
>TRBV11-1|-|-|TRBJ1-2
TGTGCCAGCAGCTTAGACAGGGATTATGGCTACACCTTC
CASSLDRDYGYTF